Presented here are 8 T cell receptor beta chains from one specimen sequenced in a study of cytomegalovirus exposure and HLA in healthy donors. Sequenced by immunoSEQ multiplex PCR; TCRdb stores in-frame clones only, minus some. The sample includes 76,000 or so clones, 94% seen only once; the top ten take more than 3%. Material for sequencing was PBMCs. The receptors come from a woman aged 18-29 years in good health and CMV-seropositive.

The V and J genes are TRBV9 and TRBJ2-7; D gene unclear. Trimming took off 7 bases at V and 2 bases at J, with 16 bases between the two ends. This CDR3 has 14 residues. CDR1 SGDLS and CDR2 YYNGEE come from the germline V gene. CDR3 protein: CASSHELVPYEQYF. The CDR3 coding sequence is TGTGCCAGCTCTCACGAGCTCGTTCCCTACGAGCAGTACTTC. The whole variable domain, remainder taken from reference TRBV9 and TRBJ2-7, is DSGVTQTPKHLITATGQRVTLRCSPRSGDLSVYWYQQSLDQGLQFLIQYYNGEERAKGNILERFSAQQFPDLHSELNLSSLELGDSALYFCASSHELVPYEQYFGPGTRLTVT.

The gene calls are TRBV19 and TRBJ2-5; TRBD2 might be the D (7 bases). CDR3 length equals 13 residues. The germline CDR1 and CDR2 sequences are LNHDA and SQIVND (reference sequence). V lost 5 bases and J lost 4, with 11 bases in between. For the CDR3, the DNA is TGTGCCAGTAGTGGGGGGGGCGCAGAGACCCAGTACTTC. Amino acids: CASSGGGAETQYF.

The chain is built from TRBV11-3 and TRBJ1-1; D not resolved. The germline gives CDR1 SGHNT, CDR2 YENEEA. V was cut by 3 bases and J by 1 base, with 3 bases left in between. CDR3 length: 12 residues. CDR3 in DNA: TGTGCCAGCAGCTTGGCGAACACTGAAGCTTTCTTT. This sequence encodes CASSLANTEAFF.

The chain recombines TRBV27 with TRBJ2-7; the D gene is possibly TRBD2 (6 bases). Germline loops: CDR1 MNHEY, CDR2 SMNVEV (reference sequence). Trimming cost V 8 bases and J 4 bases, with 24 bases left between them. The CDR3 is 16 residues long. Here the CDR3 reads CASWDSIGGVGYEQYF. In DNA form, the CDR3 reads TGTGCCAGCTGGGACTCAATTGGGGGAGTAGGGTACGAGCAGTACTTC.

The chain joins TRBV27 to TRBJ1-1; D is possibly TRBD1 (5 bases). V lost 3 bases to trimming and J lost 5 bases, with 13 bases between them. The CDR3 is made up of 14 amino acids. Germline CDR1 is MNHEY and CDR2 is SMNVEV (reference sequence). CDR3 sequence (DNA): TGTGCCAGCAGTTTTTTAGGGGAAAGGACTGAAGCTTTCTTT. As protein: CASSFLGERTEAFF.

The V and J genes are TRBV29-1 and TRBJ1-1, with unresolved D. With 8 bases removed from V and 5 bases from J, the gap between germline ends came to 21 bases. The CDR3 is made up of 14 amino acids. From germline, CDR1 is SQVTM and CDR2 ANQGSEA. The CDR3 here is CSSPSGDVMTEAFF. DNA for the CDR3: TGCAGCTCCCCGTCCGGGGATGTTATGACTGAAGCTTTCTTT. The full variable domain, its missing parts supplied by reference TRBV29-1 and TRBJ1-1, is SAVISQKPSRDICQRGTSLTIQCQVDSQVTMMFWYRQQPGQSLTLIATANQGSEATYESGFVIDKFPISRPNLTFSTLTVSNMSPEDSSIYLCSSPSGDVMTEAFFGQGTRLTVV.

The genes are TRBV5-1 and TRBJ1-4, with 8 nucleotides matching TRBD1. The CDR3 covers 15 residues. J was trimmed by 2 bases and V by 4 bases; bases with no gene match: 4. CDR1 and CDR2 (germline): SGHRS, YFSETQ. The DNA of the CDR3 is TGCGCCAGCAGCCCGGACAGGGCGACTAATGAAAAACTGTTTTTT. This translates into CASSPDRATNEKLFF.

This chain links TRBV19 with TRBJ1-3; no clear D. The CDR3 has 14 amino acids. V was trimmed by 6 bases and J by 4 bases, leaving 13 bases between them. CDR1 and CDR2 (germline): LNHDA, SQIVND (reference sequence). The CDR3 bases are TGTGCCAGTAGCCCTCAGAGACACGGAAACACCATATATTTT. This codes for CASSPQRHGNTIYF.